These T cell receptor beta chains were read from a single sample in a study of blood T cells in healthy people across ages. TCRdb re-called the 5' RACE reads through MiXCR, storing one row per CDR3 protein. The sample includes about 800,000 distinct CDR3 sequences, around 25% of them seen just once. The same sample was also studied in work on T cells of mothers and their children.

Sequencing used blood. The receptors here all came from a boy between 10 and 17 years old in good health. Both conserved end residues are part of each CDR3. D genes are given only for firm matches. A row's size may be missing; if present it is once, few, many or a size class.

-,few,TRBV7-2,TRBJ2-5,CASSLVGRMETQYF,TGTGCCAGCAGCTTAGTCGGCCGGATGGAGACCCAGTACTTC
-,few,TRBV6-1,TRBJ1-2,CASSLTVRGFTNYGYTF,TGTGCCAGCAGCCTTACCGTTAGGGGATTCACGAACTATGGCTACACCTTC
TRBD2,few,TRBV7-2,TRBJ2-1,CASSLESTGTRQFF,TGTGCCAGCAGCTTAGAGAGTACCGGGACTAGACAGTTCTTC
TRBD1,-,TRBV11-3,TRBJ2-7,CASSLRPQTGGLDF,TGTGCCAGCAGCTTAAGGCCCCAGACAGGGGGCTTAGACTTC
TRBD1,-,TRBV4-1,TRBJ1-3,CASSQLTGLNGNTIYF,TGCGCCAGCAGCCAATTGACAGGGCTAAATGGAAACACCATATATTTT
-,many,TRBV27,TRBJ2-7,CASSLSDSYEQYF,TGTGCCAGCAGTTTATCGGACTCCTACGAGCAGTACTTC
-,-,TRBV5-6,TRBJ1-1,CASSLAGRANTEAFF,TGTGCCAGCAGCTTGGCAGGGAGGGCGAACACTGAAGCTTTCTTT
-,few,TRBV7-6,TRBJ2-5,CASSLAGGAQETQYF,TGTGCCAGCAGCTTAGCTGGGGGTGCCCAAGAGACCCAGTACTTC
-,few,TRBV7-2,TRBJ2-1,CASSLVLAPTHEQFF,TGTGCCAGCAGCTTAGTTCTAGCTCCAACCCATGAGCAGTTCTTC
TRBD1,few,TRBV25-1,TRBJ1-4,CASSELGQGPNGEKLFF,TGTGCCAGCAGTGAACTGGGACAGGGGCCAAATGGGGAAAAACTGTTTTTT
-,few,TRBV12-3/TRBV12-4,TRBJ2-2,CASQEGYTGELFF,TGTGCCAGTCAAGAGGGTTACACCGGGGAGCTGTTTTTT
-,few,TRBV27,TRBJ1-4,CASSSPGRDGGFNEKLFF,TGTGCCAGCAGTTCCCCCGGGCGGGACGGAGGATTTAATGAAAAACTGTTTTTT
-,few,TRBV28,TRBJ2-7,CASSLCARNYEQYF,TGTGCCAGCAGTTTATGTGCTAGGAACTACGAGCAGTACTTC
-,few,TRBV7-7,TRBJ2-7,CASSPNRASYEQYF,TGTGCTAGCAGCCCTAACAGGGCCTCCTACGAGCAGTACTTC
-,-,TRBV6-5,TRBJ1-5,CASSYGESNQPQHF,TGTGCCAGCAGTTACGGGGAAAGCAATCAGCCCCAGCATTTT
-,-,TRBV4-3,TRBJ1-1,CASSQERGWNTEAFF,TGCGCCAGCAGCCAAGAGCGGGGTTGGAACACTGAAGCTTTCTTT
-,few,TRBV11-1,TRBJ1-1,CASSLAQGYTEAFF,TGTGCCAGCAGCTTAGCACAGGGATACACTGAAGCTTTCTTT
-,few,TRBV20-1,TRBJ1-2,CSAGEHTF,TGCAGTGCGGGGGAACACACCTTC
-,few,TRBV20-1,TRBJ1-5,CSARRQGNQPQHF,TGCAGTGCTCGGAGACAGGGCAATCAGCCCCAGCATTTT
TRBD2,-,TRBV3-1,TRBJ2-1,CASSQDPGGIYHEQFF,TGTGCCAGCAGCCAAGATCCGGGAGGGATATACCATGAGCAGTTCTTC
-,few,TRBV29-1,TRBJ2-3,CSVVPPLGASTDTQYF,TGCAGCGTTGTGCCCCCTCTGGGGGCTAGCACAGATACGCAGTATTTT
TRBD1,-,TRBV4-3,TRBJ2-3,CASSQGRQGYSTDTQYF,TGCGCCAGCAGCCAAGGGAGACAGGGGTATTCCACAGATACGCAGTATTTT
-,-,TRBV7-2,TRBJ1-4,CASSPTQGYNEKLFF,TGTGCCAGCAGCCCCACCCAGGGGTATAATGAAAAACTGTTTTTT
-,-,TRBV7-9,TRBJ2-4,CASSSPGGKHIQYF,TGTGCCAGCAGCTCCCCTGGAGGCAAACACATTCAGTACTTC
-,-,TRBV20-1,TRBJ1-1,CSASLGTTNTEAFF,TGCAGTGCTAGCCTTGGGACCACGAACACTGAAGCTTTCTTT